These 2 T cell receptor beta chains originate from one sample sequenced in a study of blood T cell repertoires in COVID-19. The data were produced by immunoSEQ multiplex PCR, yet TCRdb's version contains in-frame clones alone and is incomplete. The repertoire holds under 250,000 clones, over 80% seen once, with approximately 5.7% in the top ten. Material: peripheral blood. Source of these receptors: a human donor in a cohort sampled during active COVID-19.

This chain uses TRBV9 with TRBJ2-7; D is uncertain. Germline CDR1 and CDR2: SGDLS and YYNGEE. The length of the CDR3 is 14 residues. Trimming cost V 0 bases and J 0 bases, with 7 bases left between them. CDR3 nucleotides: TGTGCCAGCAGCGTAGATGACTTCTCCTACGAGCAGTACTTC. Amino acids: CASSVDDFSYEQYF.

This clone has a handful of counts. The CDR3 region is CASSLGNRQYQETQYF. The CDR3 coding sequence is TGCGCCAGCAGCTTGGGGAACAGACAGTACCAAGAGACCCAGTACTTC. V is TRBV5-1 and J is TRBJ2-5; D may be TRBD1 (5 bases). Germline values: CDR1 SGHRS, CDR2 YFSETQ. CDR3 size: 16 residues. The ends were cut back, 0 bases at V and 0 bases at J, with 12 bases in the middle.